What follows describes a single T cell receptor beta chain. Its antigen remains unidentified. These data originate in a study of shared clonotypes between healthy human individuals. Among the donors, all were Caucasian adults who lived in Nashville, Tennessee. Findings and caveats of the study: The study sampled only blood, and tissue repertoires likely differ.

This CDR3 spans 15 amino acids. Germline-derived CDR1 and CDR2 are MNHEY and SVGAGI. Trimming cost V 2 bases and J 0 bases, with 11 bases left between them. Only in-frame clones appear in the TCRdb table, and some are missing; sequencing was by immunoSEQ multiplex PCR. This table has approximately 2.4 million clones, roughly 95% appearing once. V is TRBV6-5 and J is TRBJ2-7; either TRBD1 or TRBD2 may fit D (5 bases each). The clonotype was recovered from a young man in good health. Material: naive CD4+ T cells sorted from blood. Subset: CD45RA+ positively selected. As DNA, the CDR3 is TGTGCCAGCAGTTACGGGACGCCGAGCTCCTACGAGCAGTACTTC. It translates to CASSYGTPSSYEQYF.